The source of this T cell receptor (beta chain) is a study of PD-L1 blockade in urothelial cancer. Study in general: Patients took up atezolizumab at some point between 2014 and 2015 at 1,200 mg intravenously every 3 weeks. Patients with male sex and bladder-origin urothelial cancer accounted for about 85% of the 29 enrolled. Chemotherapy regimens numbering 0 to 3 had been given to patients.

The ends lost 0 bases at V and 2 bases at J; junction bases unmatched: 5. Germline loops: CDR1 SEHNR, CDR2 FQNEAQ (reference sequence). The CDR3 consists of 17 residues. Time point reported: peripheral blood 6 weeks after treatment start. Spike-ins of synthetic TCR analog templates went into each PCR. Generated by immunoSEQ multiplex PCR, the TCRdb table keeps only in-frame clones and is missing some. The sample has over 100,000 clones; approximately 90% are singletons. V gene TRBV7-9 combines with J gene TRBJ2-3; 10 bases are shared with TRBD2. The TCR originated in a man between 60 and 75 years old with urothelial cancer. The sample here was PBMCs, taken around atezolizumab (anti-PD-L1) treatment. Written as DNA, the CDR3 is TGTGCCAGCAGCTTAGCTTCTGGGACTAGCGCCACAGATACGCAGTATTTT. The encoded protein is CASSLASGTSATDTQYF.